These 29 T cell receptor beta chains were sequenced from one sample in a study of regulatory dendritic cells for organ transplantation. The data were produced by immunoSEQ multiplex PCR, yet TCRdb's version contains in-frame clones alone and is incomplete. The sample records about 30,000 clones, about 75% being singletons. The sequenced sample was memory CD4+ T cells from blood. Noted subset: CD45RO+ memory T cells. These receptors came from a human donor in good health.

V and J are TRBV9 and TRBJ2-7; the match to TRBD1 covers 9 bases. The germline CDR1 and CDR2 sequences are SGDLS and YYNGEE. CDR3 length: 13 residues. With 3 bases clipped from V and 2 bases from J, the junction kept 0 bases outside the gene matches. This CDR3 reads CASSGQGAYEQYF. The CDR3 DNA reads TGTGCCAGCAGCGGACAGGGGGCCTACGAGCAGTACTTC.

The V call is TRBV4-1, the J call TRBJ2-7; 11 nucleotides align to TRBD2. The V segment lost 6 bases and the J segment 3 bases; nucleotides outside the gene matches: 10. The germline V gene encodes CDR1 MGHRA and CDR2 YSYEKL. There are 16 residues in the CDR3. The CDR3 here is CASSPVLLAGVYEQYF. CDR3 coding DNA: TGCGCCAGCAGTCCCGTCCTACTAGCGGGGGTCTACGAGCAGTACTTC.

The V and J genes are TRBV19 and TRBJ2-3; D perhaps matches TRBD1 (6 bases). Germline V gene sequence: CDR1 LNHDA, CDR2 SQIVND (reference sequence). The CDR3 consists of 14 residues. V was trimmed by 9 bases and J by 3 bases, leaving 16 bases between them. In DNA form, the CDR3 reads TGTGCCAGCAGAACAGGGTCGAGGACAGATACGCAGTATTTT. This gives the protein CASRTGSRTDTQYF.

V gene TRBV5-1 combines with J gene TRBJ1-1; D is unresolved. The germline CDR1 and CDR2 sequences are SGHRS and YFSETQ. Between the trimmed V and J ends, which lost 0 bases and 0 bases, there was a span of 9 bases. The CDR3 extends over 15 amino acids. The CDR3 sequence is CASSLEVTMNTEAFF. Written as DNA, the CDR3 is TGCGCCAGCAGCTTGGAGGTTACCATGAACACTGAAGCTTTCTTT.

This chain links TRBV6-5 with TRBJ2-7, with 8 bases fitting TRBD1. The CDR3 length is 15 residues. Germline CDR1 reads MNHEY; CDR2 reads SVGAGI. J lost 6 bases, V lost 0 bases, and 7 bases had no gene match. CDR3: CASSYSPDRVAEQYF. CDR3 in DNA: TGTGCCAGCAGTTACTCACCGGACAGGGTAGCCGAGCAGTACTTC.

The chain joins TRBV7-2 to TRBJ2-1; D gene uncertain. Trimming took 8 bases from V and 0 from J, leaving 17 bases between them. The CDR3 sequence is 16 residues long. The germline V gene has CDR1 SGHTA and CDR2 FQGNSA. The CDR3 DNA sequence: TGTGCCAGCCGAGGTCTTTTGGCGGACTCCTACAATGAGCAGTTCTTC. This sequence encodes CASRGLLADSYNEQFF.

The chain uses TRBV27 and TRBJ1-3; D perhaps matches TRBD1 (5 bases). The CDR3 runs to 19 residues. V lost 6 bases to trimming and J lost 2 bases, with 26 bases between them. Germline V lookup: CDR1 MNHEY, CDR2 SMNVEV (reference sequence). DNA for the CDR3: TGTGCCAGCAGCCGACCCCACCCCGGAACCAGGGACCCTGGAAACACCATATATTTT. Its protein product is CASSRPHPGTRDPGNTIYF.

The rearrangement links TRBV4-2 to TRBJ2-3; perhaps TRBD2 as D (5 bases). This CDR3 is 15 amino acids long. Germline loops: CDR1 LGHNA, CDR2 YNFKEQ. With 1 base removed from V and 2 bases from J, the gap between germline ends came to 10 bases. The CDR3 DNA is TGTGCCAGCAGCCAAGTAGTCGGGAACACAGATACGCAGTATTTT. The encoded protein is CASSQVVGNTDTQYF.

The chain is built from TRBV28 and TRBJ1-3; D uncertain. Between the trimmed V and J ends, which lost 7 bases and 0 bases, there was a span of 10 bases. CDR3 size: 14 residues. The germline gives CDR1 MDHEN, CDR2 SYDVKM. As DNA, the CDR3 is TGTGCCAGCACGAGACGGAACTCTGGAAACACCATATATTTT. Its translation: CASTRRNSGNTIYF.

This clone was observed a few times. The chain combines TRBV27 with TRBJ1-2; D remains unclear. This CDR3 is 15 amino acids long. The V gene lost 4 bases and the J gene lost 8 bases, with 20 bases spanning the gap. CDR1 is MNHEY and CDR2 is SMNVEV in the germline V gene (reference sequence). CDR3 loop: CASSSENPRRRGYTF. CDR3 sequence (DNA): TGTGCCAGCAGTTCCGAGAACCCAAGACGACGCGGCTACACCTTC.

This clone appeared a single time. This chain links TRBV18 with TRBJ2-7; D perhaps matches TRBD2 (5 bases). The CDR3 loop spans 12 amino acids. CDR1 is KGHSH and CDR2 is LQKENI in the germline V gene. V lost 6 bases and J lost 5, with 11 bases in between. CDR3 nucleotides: TGTGCCAGCTCGCCCGACGGGGACGAGCAGTACTTC. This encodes CASSPDGDEQYF.

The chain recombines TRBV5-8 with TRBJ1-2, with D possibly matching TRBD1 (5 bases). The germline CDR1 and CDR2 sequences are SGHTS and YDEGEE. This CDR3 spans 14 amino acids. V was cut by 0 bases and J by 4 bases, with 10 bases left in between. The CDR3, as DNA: TGTGCCAGCAGCTTGGGTGACAGACCCTATGGCTACACCTTC. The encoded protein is CASSLGDRPYGYTF.

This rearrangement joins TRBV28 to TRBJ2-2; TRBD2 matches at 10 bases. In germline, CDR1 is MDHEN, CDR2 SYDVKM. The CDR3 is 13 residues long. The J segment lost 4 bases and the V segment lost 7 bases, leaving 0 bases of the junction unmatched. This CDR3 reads CASTSGSTGELFF. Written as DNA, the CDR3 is TGTGCCAGCACTAGCGGGAGCACCGGGGAGCTGTTTTTT.

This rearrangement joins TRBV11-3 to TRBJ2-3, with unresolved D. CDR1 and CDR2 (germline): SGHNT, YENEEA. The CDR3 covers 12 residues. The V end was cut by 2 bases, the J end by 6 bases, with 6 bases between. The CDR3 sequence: CASSLLDDTQYF. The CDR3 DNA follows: TGTGCCAGCAGCTTATTAGACGATACGCAGTATTTT.

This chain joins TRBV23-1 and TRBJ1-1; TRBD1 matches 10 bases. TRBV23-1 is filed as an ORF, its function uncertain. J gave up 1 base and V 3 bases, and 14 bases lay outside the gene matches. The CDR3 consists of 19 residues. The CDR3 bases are TGCGCCAGCAGTCACCCCGGGAGGGACAGGGGAGGAACGAACACTGAAGCTTTCTTT. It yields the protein CASSHPGRDRGGTNTEAFF.

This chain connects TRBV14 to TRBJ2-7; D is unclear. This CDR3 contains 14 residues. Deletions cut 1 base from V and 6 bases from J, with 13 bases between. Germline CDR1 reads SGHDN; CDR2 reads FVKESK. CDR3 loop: CASSQVNYRTEQYF. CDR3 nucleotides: TGTGCCAGCAGCCAAGTAAACTACCGCACCGAGCAGTACTTC.

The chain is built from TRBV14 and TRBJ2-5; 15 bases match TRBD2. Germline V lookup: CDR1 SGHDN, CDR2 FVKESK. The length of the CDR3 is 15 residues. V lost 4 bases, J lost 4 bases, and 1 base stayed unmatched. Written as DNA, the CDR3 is TGTGCCAGCAGCCGGACTAGCGGGGGGGCAGAGACCCAGTACTTC. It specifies CASSRTSGGAETQYF. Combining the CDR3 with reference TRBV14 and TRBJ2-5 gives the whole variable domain EAGVTQFPSHSVIEKGQTVTLRCDPISGHDNLYWYRRVMGKEIKFLLHFVKESKQDESGMPNNRFLAERTGGTYSTLKVQPAELEDSGVYFCASSRTSGGAETQYFGPGTRLLVL.

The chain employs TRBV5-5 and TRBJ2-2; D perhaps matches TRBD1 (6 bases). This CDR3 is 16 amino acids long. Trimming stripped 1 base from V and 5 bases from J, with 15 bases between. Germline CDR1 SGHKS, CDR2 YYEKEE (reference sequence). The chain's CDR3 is CASSLTGNQQTGELFF. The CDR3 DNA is TGTGCCAGCAGCTTGACAGGGAACCAACAAACCGGGGAGCTGTTTTTT.

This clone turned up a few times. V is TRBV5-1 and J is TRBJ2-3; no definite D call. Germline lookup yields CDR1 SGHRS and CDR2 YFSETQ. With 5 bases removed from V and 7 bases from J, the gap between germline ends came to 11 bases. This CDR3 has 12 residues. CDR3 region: CASRPDSNTQYF. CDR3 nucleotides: TGCGCCAGCAGACCCGACTCTAATACGCAGTATTTT.

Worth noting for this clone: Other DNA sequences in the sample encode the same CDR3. CDR3 sequence (DNA): TGTGCCAGCAGCTTAGGACAGGGAAACACTGAAGCTTTCTTT. This translates into CASSLGQGNTEAFF. V is TRBV11-1 and J is TRBJ1-1, with 7 bases aligning to TRBD1. Germline V gene lookup returns CDR1 SGHAT and CDR2 FQDESV (reference sequence). J was trimmed by 2 bases and V by 1 base; bases with no gene match: 1. This CDR3 is built from 14 residues.

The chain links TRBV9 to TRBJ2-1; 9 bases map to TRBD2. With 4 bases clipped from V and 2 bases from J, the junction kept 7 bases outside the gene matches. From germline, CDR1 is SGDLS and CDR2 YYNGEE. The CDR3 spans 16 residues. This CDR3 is CASSSHSGGPYNEQFF. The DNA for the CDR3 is TGTGCCAGCAGCTCTCATAGCGGGGGCCCCTACAATGAGCAGTTCTTC. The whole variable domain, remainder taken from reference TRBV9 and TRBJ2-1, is DSGVTQTPKHLITATGQRVTLRCSPRSGDLSVYWYQQSLDQGLQFLIQYYNGEERAKGNILERFSAQQFPDLHSELNLSSLELGDSALYFCASSSHSGGPYNEQFFGPGTRLTVL.

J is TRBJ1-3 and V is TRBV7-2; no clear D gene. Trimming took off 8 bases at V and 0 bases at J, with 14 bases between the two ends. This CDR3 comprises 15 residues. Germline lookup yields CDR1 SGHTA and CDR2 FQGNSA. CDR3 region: CASCVLQSSGNTIYF. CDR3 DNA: TGTGCCAGCTGCGTCCTACAGAGCTCTGGAAACACCATATATTTT.

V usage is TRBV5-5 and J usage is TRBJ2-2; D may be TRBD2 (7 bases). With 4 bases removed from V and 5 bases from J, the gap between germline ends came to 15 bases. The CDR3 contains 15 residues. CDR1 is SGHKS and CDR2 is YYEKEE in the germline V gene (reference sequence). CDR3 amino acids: CASSHSGGRTGELFF. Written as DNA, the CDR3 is TGTGCCAGCAGCCACTCCGGGGGGCGGACCGGGGAGCTGTTTTTT.

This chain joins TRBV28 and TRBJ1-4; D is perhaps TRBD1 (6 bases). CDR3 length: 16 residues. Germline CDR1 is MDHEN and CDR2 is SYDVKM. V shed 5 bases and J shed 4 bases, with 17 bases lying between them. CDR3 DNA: TGTGCCAGCAGTCCCCCGGGGGCCAGGGGTAATGAAAAACTGTTTTTT. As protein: CASSPPGARGNEKLFF.

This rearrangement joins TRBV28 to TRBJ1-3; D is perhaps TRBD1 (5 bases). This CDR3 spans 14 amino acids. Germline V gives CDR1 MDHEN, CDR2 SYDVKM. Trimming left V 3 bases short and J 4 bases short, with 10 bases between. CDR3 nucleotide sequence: TGTGCCAGCAGTTTGTTAAGGGACGGAAACACCATATATTTT. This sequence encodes CASSLLRDGNTIYF.

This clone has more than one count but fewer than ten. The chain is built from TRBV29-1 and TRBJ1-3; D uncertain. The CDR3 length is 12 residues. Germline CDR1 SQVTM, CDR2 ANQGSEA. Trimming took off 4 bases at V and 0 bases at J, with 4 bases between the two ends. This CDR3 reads CSVVSSGNTIYF. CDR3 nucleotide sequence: TGCAGCGTTGTATCCTCTGGAAACACCATATATTTT.

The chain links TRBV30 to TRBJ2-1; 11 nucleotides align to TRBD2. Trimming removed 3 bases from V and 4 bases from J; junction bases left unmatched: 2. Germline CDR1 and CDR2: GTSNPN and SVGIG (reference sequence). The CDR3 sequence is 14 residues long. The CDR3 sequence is CAWRGLAEYNEQFF. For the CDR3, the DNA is TGTGCCTGGAGGGGACTAGCGGAATACAATGAGCAGTTCTTC.

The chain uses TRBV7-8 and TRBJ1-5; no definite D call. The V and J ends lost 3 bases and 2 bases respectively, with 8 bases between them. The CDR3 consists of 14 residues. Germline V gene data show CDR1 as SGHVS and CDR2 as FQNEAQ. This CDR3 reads CASSFMTGNQPQHF. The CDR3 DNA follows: TGTGCCAGCAGCTTTATGACGGGCAATCAGCCCCAGCATTTT.

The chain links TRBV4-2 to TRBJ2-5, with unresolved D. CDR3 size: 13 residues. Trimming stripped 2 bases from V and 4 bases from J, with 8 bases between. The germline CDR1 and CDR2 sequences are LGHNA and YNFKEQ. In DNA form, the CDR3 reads TGTGCCAGCAGCCAATTGTCTCCAGAGACCCAGTACTTC. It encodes CASSQLSPETQYF.